Given below is one T cell receptor beta chain in context. Which antigen it targets is not known. The record has no base qualities; no much larger clone is one base away. V is cut by 1 base and J by 4 bases, and the space between the germline ends is 13 bases. Including cysteine and phenylalanine, the CDR3 has 15 amino acids. The kept DNA is CDR3 alone, 45 bases in frame from the first base. The germline V gene yields MGHRA for CDR1 and YSYEKL for CDR2. Set within a cohort of healthcare workers in London, UK, this nested case-control study involved weekly PCR testing of nasopharyngeal swabs along with blood sampling. Healthcare workers were recruited during the week of the UK lockdown, between 23 and 31 March 2020, and followed weekly for up to 16 weeks. The data derive from a study of early T cells in non-severe SARS-CoV-2 infection (dated by TCRdb to the early 2020s). The study in broad terms: TCR sequencing used bulk RNA from unsorted whole blood, so alpha and beta chains could not be paired.

On the study overall, not on this receptor specifically: VDJdb matching was skewed toward anti-spike CD8 responses and likely underestimated virus-specific expansions by missing private and CD4 specificities.

Receptor amplification or capture employed 5' RACE. Instrument on record: NextSeq 500. To correct for sequencing error and PCR bias, the TCR library protocol tagged individual cDNA molecules with unique molecular identifiers. Both TCR alpha and beta chains were sequenced, and tight co-correlation was observed between alpha and beta sequence abundances in each sample. For the original study's pipeline: Decombinator V4 was used to annotate TCR sequences for V gene, J gene and CDR3. TCRs were defined as expanded if a significant change between any two time points was detected under a Poisson model with p below 0.0001. Abundances of TCRs were expressed as counts per million after normalisation to the total number of TCRs sequenced in each sample. TRAV1-2 paired with TRAJ12, TRAJ20 or TRAJ33 defined MAIT TCRs, while TRAV10 paired with TRAJ18 defined iNKT TCRs. A search of VDJdb, accessed on 1 November 2021, was run for TCRs annotated to CMV, EBV and SARS-CoV-2, with TCRs annotated for multiple antigens excluded. TCRdb reprocessed the public reads (quality trimming at Q25 with fastp, clone calling with MiXCR) and kept in-frame beta chains. Every entry covers one CDR3 protein and lists the most common genes and DNA from its rows. TCRdb, rather than the study authors, made the V and J calls. This sample lists about 61,000 distinct CDR3 sequences; 10% to 14% were detected once. The ten largest clones take up 1.7% of the sample.

The chain links TRBV4-1 with TRBJ2-5; matching of 5 bases hints at TRBD2 as the D gene. This receptor was taken from an adult who was a healthcare worker with PCR-confirmed SARS-CoV-2 infection or an uninfected control (not recorded which). Input material: whole blood. At the DNA level, the sequence is TGCGCCAGCAGCCAAGCGAGGGAACGCCGAGAGACCCAGTACTTC. Translated, it gives CASSQARERRETQYF.